The next 21 T cell receptor beta chains were all read from a single sample in a study of neurological immune-mediated disorders. In TCRdb, the 5' RACE reads were re-called with MiXCR into one record per CDR3 protein. The profile shows about 99,000 distinct CDR3 sequences, less than 14% of them singletons. As for time point: longitudinal time-point 3. Sequenced sample: PBMCs. All receptors come from a female donor with HTLV-1-associated myelopathy (HAM/TSP).

This clonotype was counted at least ten times. DNA of the CDR3: TGTGCCAGCACCCTCGAGGGCTCTGGGGCCAACGTCCTGACTTTC. Amino acid sequence: CASTLEGSGANVLTF. The chain couples TRBV2 to TRBJ2-6, with D possibly TRBD2 on 5 matching bases. V gave up 7 bases and J gave up 0 bases, with 10 bases separating them. This CDR3 spans 15 amino acids. Germline V gives CDR1 SNHLY, CDR2 FYNNEI.

This clonotype was seen at least ten times. The chain uses TRBV5-5 and TRBJ1-1; no reliable D call. Deletions cut 0 bases from V and 5 bases from J, with 8 bases between. Germline V gene lookup returns CDR1 SGHKS and CDR2 YYEKEE (reference sequence). The CDR3 has 13 residues. The CDR3 DNA reads as TGTGCCAGCAGCTTGGATTTGGCGACTGAAGCTTTCTTT. Amino acids: CASSLDLATEAFF.

This clonotype turned up a few times. The chain combines TRBV6-5 with TRBJ2-1; perhaps TRBD1 as D (6 bases). The germline V and J ends were trimmed by 1 base and 4 bases, with 11 bases remaining between them. Germline CDR1 and CDR2: MNHEY and SVGAGI. The CDR3 runs 15 residues. The CDR3 reads CASSYFLGGYNEQFF. The CDR3 DNA reads TGTGCCAGCAGTTACTTCTTAGGGGGATACAATGAGCAGTTCTTC.

This chain connects TRBV15 to TRBJ2-2; a weak D match, TRBD1 (5 bases). Germline values: CDR1 LNHNV, CDR2 YYDKDF (reference sequence). The V end was cut by 1 base, the J end by 2 bases, with 8 bases between. The CDR3 has 15 amino acids. CDR3 coding DNA: TGTGCCACCAGCAGAGGAGACAGTAACACCGGGGAGCTGTTTTTT. Its protein is CATSRGDSNTGELFF.

This clonotype was counted at least ten times. The genes are TRBV4-1 and TRBJ2-7; no firm D call. Germline V lookup: CDR1 MGHRA, CDR2 YSYEKL. Trimming stripped 2 bases from V and 0 bases from J, with 11 bases between. This CDR3 has 15 amino acids. CDR3 DNA sequence: TGCGCCAGCAGCCAACGCTCGTCCTCCTCCTACGAGCAGTACTTC. This encodes CASSQRSSSSYEQYF.

This clonotype was seen at least ten times. This rearrangement joins TRBV20-1 to TRBJ2-2; no clear D. Deletions cut 0 bases from V and 3 bases from J, with 11 bases between. Germline V gene sequence: CDR1 DFQATT, CDR2 SNEGSKA (reference sequence). CDR3 length: 15 residues. CDR3 nucleotides: TGCAGTGCTAGAGATCCCCGCATATACACCGGGGAGCTGTTTTTT. Protein product: CSARDPRIYTGELFF.

This clonotype was seen at least ten times. The chain uses TRBV20-1 and TRBJ2-2; 13 nucleotides line up with TRBD2. V trimming: 3 bases; J trimming: 0 bases; junction bases outside the gene matches: 4. The CDR3 spans 17 residues. The V gene's germline CDR1 is DFQATT and CDR2 SNEGSKA (reference sequence). Here the CDR3 DNA reads TGCAGTGCTAGGACTAGCGGGGGGTTCCCGAACACCGGGGAGCTGTTTTTT. Protein product: CSARTSGGFPNTGELFF.

This clonotype has ten or more counts. The CDR3 here is CASRYSGGTYNEQFF. CDR3 DNA: TGTGCCAGCAGATATAGCGGGGGGACCTACAATGAGCAGTTCTTC. The chain links TRBV7-9 to TRBJ2-1, with TRBD2 matching over 10 bases. From germline, CDR1 is SEHNR and CDR2 FQNEAQ (reference sequence). The CDR3 spans 15 residues. V trimming: 6 bases; J trimming: 2 bases; junction bases outside the gene matches: 4.

This clonotype was seen at least ten times. This rearrangement joins TRBV5-6 to TRBJ2-2; 8 nucleotides line up with TRBD1. Losses at the gene ends were 5 bases for V and 3 bases for J; bases not matched to a gene: 9. Per germline, CDR1 SGHDT and CDR2 YYEEEE. This CDR3 comprises 16 residues. CDR3 amino acids: CASSSRDRQYTGELFF. The CDR3 DNA sequence: TGTGCCAGCAGTAGCCGGGACAGGCAATACACCGGGGAGCTGTTTTTT. Together with reference TRBV5-6 and TRBJ2-2, the CDR3 gives the full variable domain: DAGVTQSPTHLIKTRGQQVTLRCSPKSGHDTVSWYQQALGQGPQFIFQYYEEEERQRGNFPDRFSGHQFPNYSSELNVNALLLGDSALYLCASSSRDRQYTGELFFGEGSRLTVL.

This clonotype was counted ten times or more. The chain links TRBV20-1 to TRBJ2-2; D is uncertain. The germline V gene has CDR1 DFQATT and CDR2 SNEGSKA (reference sequence). The CDR3 length is 12 residues. The CDR3 coding sequence is TGCAGCACTCTTACAGACACCGGGGAGCTGTTTTTT. Encoded protein: CSTLTDTGELFF.

J is TRBJ2-1 and V is TRBV27, with D perhaps matching TRBD1 (5 bases). The V and J ends lost 7 bases and 6 bases respectively, with 19 bases between them. The CDR3 is 15 amino acids. Germline loops: CDR1 MNHEY, CDR2 SMNVEV (reference sequence). The chain's CDR3 is CASKKAGWVGNEQFF. The CDR3 bases are TGTGCCAGCAAAAAGGCAGGGTGGGTAGGCAATGAGCAGTTCTTC.

The rearrangement links TRBV20-1 to TRBJ2-1; TRBD2 agrees at 8 bases. The trim removed 2 bases at V and 3 bases at J, leaving 15 bases unmatched. The CDR3 is 18 residues long. Germline V lookup: CDR1 DFQATT, CDR2 SNEGSKA (reference sequence). CDR3 loop: CSARPLFGGAGGYNEQFF. For the CDR3, the DNA is TGCAGTGCTAGACCCTTATTCGGGGGGGCAGGAGGCTACAATGAGCAGTTCTTC.

At least ten counts were recorded for this clonotype. The DNA for the CDR3 is TGTGCCAGCAGCAGGCAGGGGGCCGGCACAGATACGCAGTATTTT. It yields the protein CASSRQGAGTDTQYF. This rearrangement joins TRBV7-9 to TRBJ2-3; 8 bases map to TRBD1. V shed 5 bases and J 1 base; nucleotides not matched to a gene: 5. This CDR3 has 15 residues. Germline V gene data show CDR1 as SEHNR and CDR2 as FQNEAQ (reference sequence).

This clonotype occurred many times. This chain joins TRBV5-1 and TRBJ2-7, with a tentative D call TRBD1 (6 bases). Trimming pared 5 bases from V and 1 base from J, leaving 10 bases between. Germline CDR1 is SGHRS and CDR2 is YFSETQ. This CDR3 spans 13 amino acids. CDR3 protein: CASSETGSYEQYF. CDR3 nucleotide sequence: TGCGCCAGCAGTGAGACAGGATCCTACGAGCAGTACTTC.

The sample holds many counts of this clonotype. The chain carries TRBV5-1 and TRBJ1-5, with D tentatively TRBD1 (5 bases). Looked up from germline, CDR1 is SGHRS and CDR2 is YFSETQ. V was shortened by 0 bases and J by 6 bases, with 13 bases between the two germline ends. CDR3 size: 15 residues. The CDR3 loop is CASSLDTGGGQPQHF. CDR3 in DNA: TGCGCCAGCAGCTTGGATACCGGGGGAGGTCAGCCCCAGCATTTT.

On this clonotype: A much more abundant neighbour one base away suggests this may be a read error. This chain uses TRBV11-2 with TRBJ2-5; D is unresolved. This CDR3 has 9 amino acids. CDR1 is SGHAT and CDR2 is FQNNGV in the germline V gene. Trimming stripped 8 bases from V and 8 bases from J, with 6 bases between. The CDR3 spells CASGDTQYF. In DNA, the CDR3 is TGTGCCAGCGGGGATACCCAGTACTTC.

This clonotype was found a few times. The junction and the germline gene differ at one end; a read error may be behind it. The gene calls are TRBV15 and TRBJ2-7, with TRBD1 matching 7 bases. Germline lookup yields CDR1 LNHNV and CDR2 YYDKDF (reference sequence). The CDR3 is 14 residues long. The CDR3 spells CATSRGQVRTEQYF. DNA of the CDR3: TGTGCTACCAGCAGAGGACAGGTCAGAACCGAGCAGTACTTC.

This clonotype was counted ten times or more. This chain connects TRBV25-1 to TRBJ1-2; a weak D match, TRBD1 (5 bases). The V gene's germline CDR1 is MGHDK and CDR2 SYGVNS. The CDR3 consists of 12 residues. CDR3 sequence reads: CALAAGRHGYTF. CDR3 sequence (DNA): TGTGCTCTAGCGGCAGGGAGGCATGGCTACACCTTC.

The table lists this clonotype with many counts. V usage is TRBV6-5 and J usage is TRBJ1-6, with D possibly being TRBD1 (5 bases). The CDR3 sequence is 15 residues long. Germline V gene lookup returns CDR1 MNHEY and CDR2 SVGAGI. V was shortened by 4 bases and J by 6 bases, with 13 bases between the two germline ends. The DNA for the CDR3 is TGTGCCAGCAGTTCCACAGGTTACTCTAATTCACCCCTCCACTTT. This gives the protein CASSSTGYSNSPLHF.

V gene TRBV11-2 combines with J gene TRBJ2-2, with D possibly being TRBD2 (6 bases). The ends were cut back, 2 bases at V and 8 bases at J, with 12 bases in the middle. The CDR3 is 14 amino acids. Germline lookup yields CDR1 SGHAT and CDR2 FQNNGV. This chain's CDR3 is CASSLRASGGELFF. As DNA, the CDR3 is TGTGCCAGCAGCTTAAGGGCCAGCGGGGGGGAGCTGTTTTTT.

The table lists this clonotype with many counts. The gene calls are TRBV5-1 and TRBJ2-2; D uncertain. Germline lookup yields CDR1 SGHRS and CDR2 YFSETQ. V was pared by 0 bases and J by 0 bases, with 3 bases between. The CDR3 is made up of 14 amino acids. Written as DNA, the CDR3 is TGCGCCAGCAGCTTGGAGGCGAACACCGGGGAGCTGTTTTTT. This sequence encodes CASSLEANTGELFF.